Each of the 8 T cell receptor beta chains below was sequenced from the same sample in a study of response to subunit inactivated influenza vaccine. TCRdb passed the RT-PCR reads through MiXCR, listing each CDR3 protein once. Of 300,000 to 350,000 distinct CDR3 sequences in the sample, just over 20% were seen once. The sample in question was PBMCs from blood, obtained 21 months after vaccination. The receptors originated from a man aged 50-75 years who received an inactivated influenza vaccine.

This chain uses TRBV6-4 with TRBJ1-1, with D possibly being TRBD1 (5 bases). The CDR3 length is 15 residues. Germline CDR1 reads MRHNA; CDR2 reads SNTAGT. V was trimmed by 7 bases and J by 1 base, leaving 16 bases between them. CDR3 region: CASTAHEGTNTEAFF. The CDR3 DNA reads TGTGCCAGCACAGCCCATGAGGGGACGAACACTGAAGCTTTCTTT.

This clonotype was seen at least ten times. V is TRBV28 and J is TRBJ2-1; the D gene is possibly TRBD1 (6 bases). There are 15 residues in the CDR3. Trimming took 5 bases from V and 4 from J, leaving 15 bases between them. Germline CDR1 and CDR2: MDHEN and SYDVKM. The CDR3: CASSNREKRYNEQFF. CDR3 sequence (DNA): TGTGCCAGCAGTAACAGGGAGAAGAGGTACAATGAGCAGTTCTTC.

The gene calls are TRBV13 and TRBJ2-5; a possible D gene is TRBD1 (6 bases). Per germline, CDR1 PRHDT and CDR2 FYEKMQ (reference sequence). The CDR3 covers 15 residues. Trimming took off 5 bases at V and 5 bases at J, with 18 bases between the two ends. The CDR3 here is CASSHGTLGHETQYF. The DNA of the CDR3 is TGTGCCAGCAGCCACGGGACACTTGGACACGAGACCCAGTACTTC.

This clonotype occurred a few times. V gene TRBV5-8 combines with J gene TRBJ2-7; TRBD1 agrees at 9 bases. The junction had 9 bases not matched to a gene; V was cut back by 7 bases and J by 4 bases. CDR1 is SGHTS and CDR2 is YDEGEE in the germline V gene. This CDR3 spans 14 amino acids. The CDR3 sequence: CASGTLDRGYEQYF. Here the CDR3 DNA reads TGTGCCAGCGGAACCTTGGACAGGGGTTACGAGCAGTACTTC.

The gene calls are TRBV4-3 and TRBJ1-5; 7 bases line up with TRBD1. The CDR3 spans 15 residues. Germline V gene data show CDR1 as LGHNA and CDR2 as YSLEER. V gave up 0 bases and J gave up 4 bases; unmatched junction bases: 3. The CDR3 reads CASSQDLQGNQPQHF. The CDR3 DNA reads TGCGCCAGCAGCCAAGATCTACAGGGGAATCAGCCCCAGCATTTT.

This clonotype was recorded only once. This CDR3 is CSVRDQTGRNEQYF. CDR3 DNA: TGCAGCGTCCGAGATCAAACAGGGCGAAACGAGCAGTACTTC. The chain recombines TRBV29-1 with TRBJ2-7; maybe TRBD1 (6 bases). CDR1 and CDR2 from the germline V gene are SQVTM and ANQGSEA. CDR3 length: 14 residues. Between the trimmed V and J ends, which lost 6 bases and 5 bases, there was a span of 20 bases.

In DNA, the CDR3 is TGCGCCAGCAGCTCATACGGGAGCCGCACAGATACGCAGTATTTT. Amino acid sequence: CASSSYGSRTDTQYF. The chain carries TRBV5-1 and TRBJ2-3; tentative D call: TRBD2 (6 bases). The CDR3 is 15 residues long. Deletions cut 3 bases from V and 1 base from J, with 12 bases between. In germline, CDR1 is SGHRS, CDR2 YFSETQ.

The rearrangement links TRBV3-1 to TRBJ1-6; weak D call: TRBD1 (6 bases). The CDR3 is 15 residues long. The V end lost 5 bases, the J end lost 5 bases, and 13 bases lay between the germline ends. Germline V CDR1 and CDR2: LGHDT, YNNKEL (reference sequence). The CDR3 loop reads CASSAQGPDNSPLHF. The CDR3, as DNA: TGTGCCAGCAGCGCACAGGGACCGGATAATTCACCCCTCCACTTT.